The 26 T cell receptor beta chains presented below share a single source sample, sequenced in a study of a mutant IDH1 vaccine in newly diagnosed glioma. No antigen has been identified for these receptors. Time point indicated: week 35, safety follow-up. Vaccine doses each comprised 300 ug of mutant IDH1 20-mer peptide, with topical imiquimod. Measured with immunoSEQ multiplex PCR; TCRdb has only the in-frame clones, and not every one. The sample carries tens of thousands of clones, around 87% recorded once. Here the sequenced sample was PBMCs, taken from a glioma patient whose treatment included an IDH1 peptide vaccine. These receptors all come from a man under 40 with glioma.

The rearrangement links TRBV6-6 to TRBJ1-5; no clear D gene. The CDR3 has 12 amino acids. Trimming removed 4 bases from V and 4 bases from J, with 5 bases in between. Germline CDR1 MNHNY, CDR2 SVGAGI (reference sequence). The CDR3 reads CASSFRNQPQHF. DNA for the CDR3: TGTGCCAGCAGTTTTCGGAATCAGCCCCAGCATTTT.

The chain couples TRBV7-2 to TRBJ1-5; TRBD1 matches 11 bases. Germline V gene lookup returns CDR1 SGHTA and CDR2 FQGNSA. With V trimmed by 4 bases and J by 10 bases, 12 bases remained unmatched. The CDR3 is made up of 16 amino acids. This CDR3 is CASSSRTGGSRFPQHF. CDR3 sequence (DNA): TGTGCCAGCAGCTCTCGGACAGGGGGCTCCCGTTTCCCCCAGCATTTT.

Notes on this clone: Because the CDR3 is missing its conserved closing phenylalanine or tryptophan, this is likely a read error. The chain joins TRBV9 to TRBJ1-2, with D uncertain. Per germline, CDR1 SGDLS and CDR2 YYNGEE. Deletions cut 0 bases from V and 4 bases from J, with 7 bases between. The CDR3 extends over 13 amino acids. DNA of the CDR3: TGTGCCAGCAGCGTAGACGGGCGCTATGGCTACACCCTC. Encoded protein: CASSVDGRYGYTL.

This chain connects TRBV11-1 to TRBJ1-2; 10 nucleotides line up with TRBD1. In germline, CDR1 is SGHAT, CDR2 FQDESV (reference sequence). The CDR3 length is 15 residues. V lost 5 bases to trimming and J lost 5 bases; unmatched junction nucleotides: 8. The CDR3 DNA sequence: TGTGCCAGCAGCCCACGGACAGGGGGGGCTTATGGCTACACCTTC. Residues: CASSPRTGGAYGYTF.

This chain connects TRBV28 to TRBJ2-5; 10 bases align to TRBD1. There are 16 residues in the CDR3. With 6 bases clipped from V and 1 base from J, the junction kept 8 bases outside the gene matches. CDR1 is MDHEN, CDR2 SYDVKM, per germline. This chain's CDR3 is CASREADRGIQETQYF. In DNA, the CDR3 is TGTGCCAGCAGGGAGGCGGACAGGGGGATCCAAGAGACCCAGTACTTC.

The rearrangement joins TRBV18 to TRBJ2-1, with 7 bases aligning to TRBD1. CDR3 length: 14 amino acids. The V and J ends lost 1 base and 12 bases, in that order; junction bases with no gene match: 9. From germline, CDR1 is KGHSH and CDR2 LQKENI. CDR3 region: CASSPRGQSTRQFF. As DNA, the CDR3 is TGTGCCAGCTCACCACGGGGACAGTCCACCCGGCAGTTCTTC.

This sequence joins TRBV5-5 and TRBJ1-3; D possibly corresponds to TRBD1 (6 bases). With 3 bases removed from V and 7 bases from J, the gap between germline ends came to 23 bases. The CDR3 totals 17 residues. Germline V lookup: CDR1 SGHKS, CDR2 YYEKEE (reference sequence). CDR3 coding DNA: TGTGCCAGCAGCTCACAACCGGAACAGGGATATCGGAACACCATATATTTT. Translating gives CASSSQPEQGYRNTIYF.

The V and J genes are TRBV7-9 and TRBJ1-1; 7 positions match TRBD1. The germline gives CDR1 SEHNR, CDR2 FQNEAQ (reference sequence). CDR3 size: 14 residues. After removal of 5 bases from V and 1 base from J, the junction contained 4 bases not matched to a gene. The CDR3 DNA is TGTGCCAGCAGCAAGAGACAGGGGAACACTGAAGCTTTCTTT. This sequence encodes CASSKRQGNTEAFF.

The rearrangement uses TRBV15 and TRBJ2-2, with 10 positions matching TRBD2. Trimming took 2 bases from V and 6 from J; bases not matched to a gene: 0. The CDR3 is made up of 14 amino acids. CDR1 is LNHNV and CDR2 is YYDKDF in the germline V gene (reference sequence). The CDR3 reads CATSRLAGAGELFF. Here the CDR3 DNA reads TGTGCCACCAGCAGACTAGCGGGAGCCGGGGAGCTGTTTTTT.

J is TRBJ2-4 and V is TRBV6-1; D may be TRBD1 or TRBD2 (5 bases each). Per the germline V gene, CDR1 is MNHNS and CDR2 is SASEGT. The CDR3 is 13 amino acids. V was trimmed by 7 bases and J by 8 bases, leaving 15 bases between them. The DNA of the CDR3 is TGTGCCAGCATTCTACGGGGACGGGACATTCAGTACTTC. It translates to CASILRGRDIQYF.

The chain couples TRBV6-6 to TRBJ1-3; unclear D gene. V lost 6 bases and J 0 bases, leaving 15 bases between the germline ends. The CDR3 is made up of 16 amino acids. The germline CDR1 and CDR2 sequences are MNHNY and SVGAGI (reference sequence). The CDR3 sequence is CASRQSDAYSGNTIYF. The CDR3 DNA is TGTGCCAGCAGACAATCGGACGCCTACTCTGGAAACACCATATATTTT.

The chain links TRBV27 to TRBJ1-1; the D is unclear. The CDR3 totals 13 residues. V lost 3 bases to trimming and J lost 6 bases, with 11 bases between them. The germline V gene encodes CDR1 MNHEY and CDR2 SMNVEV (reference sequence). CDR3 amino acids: CASSFTSAAEAFF. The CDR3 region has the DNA TGTGCCAGCAGTTTCACTTCGGCAGCTGAAGCTTTCTTT.

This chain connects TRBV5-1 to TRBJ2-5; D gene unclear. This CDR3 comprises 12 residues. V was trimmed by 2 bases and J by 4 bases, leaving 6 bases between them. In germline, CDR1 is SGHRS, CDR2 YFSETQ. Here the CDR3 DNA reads TGCGCCAGCAGCTTTAGTGGAGAGACCCAGTACTTC. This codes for CASSFSGETQYF. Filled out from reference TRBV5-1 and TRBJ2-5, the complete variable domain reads KAGVTQTPRYLIKTRGQQVTLSCSPISGHRSVSWYQQTPGQGLQFLFEYFSETQRNKGNFPGRFSGRQFSNSRSEMNVSTLELGDSALYLCASSFSGETQYFGPGTRLLVL.

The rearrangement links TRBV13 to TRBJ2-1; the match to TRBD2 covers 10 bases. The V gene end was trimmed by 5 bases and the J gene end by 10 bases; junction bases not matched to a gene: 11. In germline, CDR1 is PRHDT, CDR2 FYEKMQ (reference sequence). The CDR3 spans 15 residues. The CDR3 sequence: CASSPWSGGAREQFF. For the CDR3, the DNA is TGTGCCAGCAGCCCCTGGAGCGGGGGGGCCAGAGAGCAGTTCTTC.

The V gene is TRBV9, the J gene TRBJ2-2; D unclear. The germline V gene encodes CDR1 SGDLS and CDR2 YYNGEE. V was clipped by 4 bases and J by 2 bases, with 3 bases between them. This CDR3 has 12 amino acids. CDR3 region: CASSINTGELFF. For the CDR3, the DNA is TGTGCCAGCAGCATCAACACCGGGGAGCTGTTTTTT.

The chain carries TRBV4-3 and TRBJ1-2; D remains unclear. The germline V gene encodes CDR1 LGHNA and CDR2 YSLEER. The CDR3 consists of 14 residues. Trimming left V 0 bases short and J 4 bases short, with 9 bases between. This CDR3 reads CASSQDPRSYGYTF. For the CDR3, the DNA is TGCGCCAGCAGCCAAGACCCCCGATCCTATGGCTACACCTTC.

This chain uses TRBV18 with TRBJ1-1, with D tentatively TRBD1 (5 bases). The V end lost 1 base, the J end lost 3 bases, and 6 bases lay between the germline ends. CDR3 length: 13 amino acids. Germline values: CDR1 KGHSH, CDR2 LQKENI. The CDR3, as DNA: TGTGCCAGCTCACCACGGGGGTACACTGAAGCTTTCTTT. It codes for CASSPRGYTEAFF.

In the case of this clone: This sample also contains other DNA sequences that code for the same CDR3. Here the CDR3 DNA reads TGTGCCAGCAGCTTAAGGCAGGGCCCCTACGAGCAGTACTTC. It yields the protein CASSLRQGPYEQYF. The chain employs TRBV7-8 and TRBJ2-7, with a possible D match to TRBD1 (5 bases). Germline CDR1 SGHVS, CDR2 FQNEAQ. V was cut by 2 bases and J by 2 bases, with 10 bases left in between. The CDR3 extends over 14 amino acids.

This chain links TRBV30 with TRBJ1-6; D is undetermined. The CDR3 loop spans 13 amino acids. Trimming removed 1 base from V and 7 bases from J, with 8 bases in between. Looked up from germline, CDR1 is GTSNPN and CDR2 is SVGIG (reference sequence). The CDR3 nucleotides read TGTGCCTGGAGTGAGGGTTTGAATTCACCCCTCCACTTT. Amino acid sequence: CAWSEGLNSPLHF.

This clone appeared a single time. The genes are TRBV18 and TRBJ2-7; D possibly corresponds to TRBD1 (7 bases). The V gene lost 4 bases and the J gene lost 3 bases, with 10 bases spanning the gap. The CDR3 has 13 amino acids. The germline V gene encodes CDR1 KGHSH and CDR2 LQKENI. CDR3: CASSLQGGYEQYF. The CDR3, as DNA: TGTGCCAGCTCACTTCAGGGGGGCTACGAGCAGTACTTC.

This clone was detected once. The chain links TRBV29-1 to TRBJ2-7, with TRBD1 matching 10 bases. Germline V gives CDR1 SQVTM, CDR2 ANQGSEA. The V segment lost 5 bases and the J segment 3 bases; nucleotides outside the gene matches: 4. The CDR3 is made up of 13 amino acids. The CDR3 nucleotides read TGCAGCGTTAGGACAGGGGGGTTCTACGAGCAGTACTTC. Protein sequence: CSVRTGGFYEQYF.

The CDR3 region is CASSRGGGSDTQYF. The CDR3 coding sequence is TGTGCCAGCAGCCGAGGTGGAGGGTCAGATACGCAGTATTTT. J is TRBJ2-3 and V is TRBV7-7, with a tentative D call TRBD2 (6 bases). The CDR3 length is 14 residues. The germline V gene encodes CDR1 SSHAT and CDR2 FNYEAQ (reference sequence). Between the trimmed V and J ends, which lost 5 bases and 4 bases, there was a span of 13 bases. Full variable domain (outside the CDR3, taken from reference TRBV7-7 and TRBJ2-3): GAGVSQSPRYKVTKRGQDVTLRCDPISSHATLYWYQQALGQGPEFLTYFNYEAQPDKSGLPSDRFSAERPEGSISTLTIQRTEQRDSAMYRCASSRGGGSDTQYFGPGTRLTVL.

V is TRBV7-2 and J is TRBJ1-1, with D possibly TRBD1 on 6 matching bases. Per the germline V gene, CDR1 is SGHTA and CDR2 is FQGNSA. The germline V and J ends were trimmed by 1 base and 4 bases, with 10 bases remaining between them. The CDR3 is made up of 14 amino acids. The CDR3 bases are TGTGCCAGCAGCTTAGTGGGCAGGGGCACTGAAGCTTTCTTT. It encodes CASSLVGRGTEAFF.

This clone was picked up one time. Here the CDR3 reads CASHRRQYNSPLHF. DNA of the CDR3: TGTGCCAGCCATCGTCGACAGTATAATTCACCCCTCCACTTT. The genes are TRBV13 and TRBJ1-6; D perhaps matches TRBD1 (5 bases). The ends were cut back, 8 bases at V and 4 bases at J, with 12 bases in the middle. From germline, CDR1 is PRHDT and CDR2 FYEKMQ (reference sequence). The CDR3 length is 14 residues.

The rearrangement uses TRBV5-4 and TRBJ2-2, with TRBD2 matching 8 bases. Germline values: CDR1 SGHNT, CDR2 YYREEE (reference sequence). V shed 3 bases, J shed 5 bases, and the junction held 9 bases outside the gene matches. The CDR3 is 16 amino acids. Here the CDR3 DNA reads TGTGCCAGCAGCTCTTTGACGGGAGGGCCAACCGGGGAGCTGTTTTTT. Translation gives CASSSLTGGPTGELFF.

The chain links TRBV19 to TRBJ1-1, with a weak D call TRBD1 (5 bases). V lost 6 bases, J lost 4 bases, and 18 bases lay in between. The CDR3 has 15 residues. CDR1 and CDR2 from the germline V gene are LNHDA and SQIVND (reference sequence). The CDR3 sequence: CASSLRQIVLTEAFF. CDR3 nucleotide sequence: TGTGCCAGTAGCCTCCGACAGATAGTTCTCACTGAAGCTTTCTTT.